In its sample, the clone carrying this TCR beta chain was seen once. Its matching antigen is unknown. The data originate from a study of cytomegalovirus exposure and HLA in healthy donors. The study's findings and limits: Differences between HLA loci emerged in a later analysis of TCR association rates, with DRB1 most and HLA-C fewest. The authors judged a highly shared variant cluster likely a sequencing artifact. Most TCR sequences were uncommon, yet certain public TCRs appeared in many donors. An analysis that came later showed most CMV-associated TCR beta chains appearing HLA-restricted.

PCR involved 60 Vbeta and 13 Jbeta primers. Repertoires were generated with immunoSEQ multiplex PCR, while TCRdb's copy carries only in-frame clones and drops some. The repertoire holds 150,000 to 200,000 clones, approximately 86% seen once, with approximately 1.7% in the top ten. Per the germline V gene, CDR1 is SGHNT and CDR2 is YYREEE (reference sequence). V lost 4 bases to trimming and J lost 2 bases; unmatched junction nucleotides: 6. The CDR3 runs to 16 residues. The rearrangement joins TRBV5-4 to TRBJ2-3; 11 bases agree with TRBD2. The sequence came from a woman between 18 and 29 years old in good health and CMV-seronegative. Sequenced input: PBMCs. The CDR3 sequence is CASSPGLAVPTDTQYF. The CDR3 DNA reads as TGTGCCAGCAGCCCGGGACTAGCGGTACCCACAGATACGCAGTATTTT.